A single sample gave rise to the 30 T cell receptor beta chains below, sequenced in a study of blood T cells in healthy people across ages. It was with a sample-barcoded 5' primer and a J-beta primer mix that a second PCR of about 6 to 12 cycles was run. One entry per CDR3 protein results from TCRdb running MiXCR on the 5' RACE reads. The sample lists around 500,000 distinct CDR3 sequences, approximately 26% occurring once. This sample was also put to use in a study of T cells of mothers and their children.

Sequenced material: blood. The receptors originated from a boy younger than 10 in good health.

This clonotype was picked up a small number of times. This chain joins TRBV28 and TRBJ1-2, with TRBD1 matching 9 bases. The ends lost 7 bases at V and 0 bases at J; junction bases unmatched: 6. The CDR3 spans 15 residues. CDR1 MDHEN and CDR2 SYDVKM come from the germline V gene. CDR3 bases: TGTGCCAGCACCAAACAGGGGGCGACTAACTATGGCTACACCTTC. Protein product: CASTKQGATNYGYTF.

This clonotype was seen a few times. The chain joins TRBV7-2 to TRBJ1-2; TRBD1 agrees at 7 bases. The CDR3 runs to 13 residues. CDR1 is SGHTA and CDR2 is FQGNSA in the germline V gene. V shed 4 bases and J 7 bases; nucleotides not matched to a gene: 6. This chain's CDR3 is CASSSRGGFGYTF. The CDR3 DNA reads TGTGCCAGCAGCTCCAGGGGGGGCTTTGGCTACACCTTC. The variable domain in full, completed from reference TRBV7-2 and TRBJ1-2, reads GAGVSQSPSNKVTEKGKDVELRCDPISGHTALYWYRQSLGQGLEFLIYFQGNSAPDKSGLPSDRFSAERTGGSVSTLTIQRTQQEDSAVYLCASSSRGGFGYTFGSGTRLTVV.

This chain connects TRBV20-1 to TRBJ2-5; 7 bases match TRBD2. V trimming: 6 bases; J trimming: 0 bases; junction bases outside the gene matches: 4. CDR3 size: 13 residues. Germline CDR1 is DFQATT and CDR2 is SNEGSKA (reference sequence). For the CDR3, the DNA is TGCAGTGCCCATACTAGCGACCAAGAGACCCAGTACTTC. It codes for CSAHTSDQETQYF.

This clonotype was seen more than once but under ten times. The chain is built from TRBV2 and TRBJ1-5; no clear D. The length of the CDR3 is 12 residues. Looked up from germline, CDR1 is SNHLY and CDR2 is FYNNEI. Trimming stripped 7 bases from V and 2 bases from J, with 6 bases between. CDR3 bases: TGTGCCAGCACGGTGGGCAATCAGCCCCAGCATTTT. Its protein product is CASTVGNQPQHF.

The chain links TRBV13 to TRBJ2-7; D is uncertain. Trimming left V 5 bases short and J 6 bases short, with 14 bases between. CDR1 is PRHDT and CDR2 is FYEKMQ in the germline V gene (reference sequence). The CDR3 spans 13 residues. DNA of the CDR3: TGTGCCAGCAGCAGTCCACCGCACGGCGAGCAGTACTTC. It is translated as CASSSPPHGEQYF.

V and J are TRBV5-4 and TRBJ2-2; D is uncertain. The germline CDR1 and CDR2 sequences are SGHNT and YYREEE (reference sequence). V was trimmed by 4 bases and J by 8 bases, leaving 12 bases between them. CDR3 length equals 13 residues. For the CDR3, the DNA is TGTGCCAGCAGCCCCGTATTCGGTGGGGAGCTGTTTTTT. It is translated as CASSPVFGGELFF.

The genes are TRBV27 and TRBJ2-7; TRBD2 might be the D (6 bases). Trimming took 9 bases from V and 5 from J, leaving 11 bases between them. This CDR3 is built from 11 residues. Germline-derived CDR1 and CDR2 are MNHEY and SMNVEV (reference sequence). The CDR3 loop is CASQEGNEQYF. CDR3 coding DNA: TGTGCCAGTCAGGAGGGGAACGAGCAGTACTTC.

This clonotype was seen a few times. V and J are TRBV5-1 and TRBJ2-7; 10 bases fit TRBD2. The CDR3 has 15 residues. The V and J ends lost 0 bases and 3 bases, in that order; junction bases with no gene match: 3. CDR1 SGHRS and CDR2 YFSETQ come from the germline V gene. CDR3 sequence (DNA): TGCGCCAGCAGCTTGGATGCTAGCGGGAGCTACGAGCAGTACTTC. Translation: CASSLDASGSYEQYF. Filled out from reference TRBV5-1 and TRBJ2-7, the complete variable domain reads KAGVTQTPRYLIKTRGQQVTLSCSPISGHRSVSWYQQTPGQGLQFLFEYFSETQRNKGNFPGRFSGRQFSNSRSEMNVSTLELGDSALYLCASSLDASGSYEQYFGPGTRLTVT.

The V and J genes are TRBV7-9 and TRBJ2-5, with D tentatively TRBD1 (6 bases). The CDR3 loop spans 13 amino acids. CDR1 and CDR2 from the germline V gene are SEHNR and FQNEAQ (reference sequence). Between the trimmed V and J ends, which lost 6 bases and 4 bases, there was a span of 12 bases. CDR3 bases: TGTGCCAGCAGGACAGGAATTGGAGAGACCCAGTACTTC. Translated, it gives CASRTGIGETQYF. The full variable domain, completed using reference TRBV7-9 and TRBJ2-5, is DTGVSQNPRHKITKRGQNVTFRCDPISEHNRLYWYRQTLGQGPEFLTYFQNEAQLEKSRLLSDRFSAERPKGSFSTLEIQRTEQGDSAMYLCASRTGIGETQYFGPGTRLLVL.

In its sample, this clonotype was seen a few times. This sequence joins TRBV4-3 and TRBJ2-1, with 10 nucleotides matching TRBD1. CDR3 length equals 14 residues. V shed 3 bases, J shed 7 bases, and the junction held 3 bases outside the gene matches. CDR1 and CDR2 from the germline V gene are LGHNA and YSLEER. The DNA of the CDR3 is TGCGCCAGCAGCCAGGGGACAGGGGTAAATGAGCAGTTCTTC. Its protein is CASSQGTGVNEQFF.

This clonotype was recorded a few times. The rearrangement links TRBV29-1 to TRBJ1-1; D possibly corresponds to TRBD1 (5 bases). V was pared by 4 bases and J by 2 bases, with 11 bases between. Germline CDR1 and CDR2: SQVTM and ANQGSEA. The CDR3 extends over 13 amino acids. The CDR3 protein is CSVVDGGNTEAFF. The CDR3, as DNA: TGCAGCGTTGTAGATGGGGGTAACACTGAAGCTTTCTTT. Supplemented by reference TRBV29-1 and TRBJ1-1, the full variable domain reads SAVISQKPSRDICQRGTSLTIQCQVDSQVTMMFWYRQQPGQSLTLIATANQGSEATYESGFVIDKFPISRPNLTFSTLTVSNMSPEDSSIYLCSVVDGGNTEAFFGQGTRLTVV.

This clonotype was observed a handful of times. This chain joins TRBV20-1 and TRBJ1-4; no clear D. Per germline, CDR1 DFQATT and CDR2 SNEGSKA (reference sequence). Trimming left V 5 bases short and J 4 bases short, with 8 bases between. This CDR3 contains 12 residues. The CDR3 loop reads CSAEAHNEKLFF. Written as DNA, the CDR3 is TGCAGTGCTGAGGCCCATAATGAAAAACTGTTTTTT.

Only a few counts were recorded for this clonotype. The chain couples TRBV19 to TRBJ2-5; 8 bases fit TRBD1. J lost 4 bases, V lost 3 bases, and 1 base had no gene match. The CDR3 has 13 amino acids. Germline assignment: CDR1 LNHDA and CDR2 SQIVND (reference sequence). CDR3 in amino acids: CASSIDRGETQYF. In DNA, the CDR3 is TGTGCCAGTAGTATCGACAGGGGAGAGACCCAGTACTTC.

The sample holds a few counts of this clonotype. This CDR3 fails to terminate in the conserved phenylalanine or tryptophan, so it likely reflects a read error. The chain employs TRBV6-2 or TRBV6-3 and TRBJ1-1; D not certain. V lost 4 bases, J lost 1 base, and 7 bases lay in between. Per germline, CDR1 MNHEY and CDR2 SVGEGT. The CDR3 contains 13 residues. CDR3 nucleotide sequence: TGTGCCAGCAGTTTAGGTCGGAACACTGAAGCTTTCTCT. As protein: CASSLGRNTEAFS.

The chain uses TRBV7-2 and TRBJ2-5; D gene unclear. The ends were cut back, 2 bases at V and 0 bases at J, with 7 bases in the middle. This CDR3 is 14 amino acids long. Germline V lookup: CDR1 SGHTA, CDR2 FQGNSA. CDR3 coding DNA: TGTGCCAGCAGCTTATACAGTAACCAAGAGACCCAGTACTTC. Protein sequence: CASSLYSNQETQYF.

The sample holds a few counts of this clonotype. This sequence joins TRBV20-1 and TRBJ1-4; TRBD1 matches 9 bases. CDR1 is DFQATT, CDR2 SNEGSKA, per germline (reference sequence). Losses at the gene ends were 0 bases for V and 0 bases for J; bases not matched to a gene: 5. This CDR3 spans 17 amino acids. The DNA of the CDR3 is TGCAGTGCTAGAGATACACAGGGGGCTGCAACTAATGAAAAACTGTTTTTT. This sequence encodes CSARDTQGAATNEKLFF.

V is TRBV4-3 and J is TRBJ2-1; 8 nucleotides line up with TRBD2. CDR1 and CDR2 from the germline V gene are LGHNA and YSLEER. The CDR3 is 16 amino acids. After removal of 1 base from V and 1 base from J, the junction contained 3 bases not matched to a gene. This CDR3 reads CASSQVVAGSYNEQFF. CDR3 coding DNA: TGCGCCAGCAGCCAAGTGGTAGCGGGATCCTACAATGAGCAGTTCTTC.

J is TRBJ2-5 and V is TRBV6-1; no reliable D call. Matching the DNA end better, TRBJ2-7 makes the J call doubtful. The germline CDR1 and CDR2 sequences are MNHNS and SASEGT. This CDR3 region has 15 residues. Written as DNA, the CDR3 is TGTGCCAGCAGTGAAGGACACCCCATCTCCTACGAGCAGTACTTC. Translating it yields CASSEGHPISYEQYF.

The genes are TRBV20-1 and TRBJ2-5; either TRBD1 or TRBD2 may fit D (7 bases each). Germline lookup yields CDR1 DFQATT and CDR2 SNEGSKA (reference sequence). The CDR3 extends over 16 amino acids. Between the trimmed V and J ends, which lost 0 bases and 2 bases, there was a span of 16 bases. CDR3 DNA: TGCAGTGCTAGAGATCAGGGGGGGGAACGGCAAGAGACCCAGTACTTC. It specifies CSARDQGGERQETQYF.

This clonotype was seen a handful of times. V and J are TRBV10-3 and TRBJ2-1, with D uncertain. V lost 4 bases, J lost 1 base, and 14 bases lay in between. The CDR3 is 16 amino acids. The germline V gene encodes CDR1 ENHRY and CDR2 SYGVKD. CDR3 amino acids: CAISVSSGLSYNEQFF. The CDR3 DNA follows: TGTGCCATCAGTGTATCGTCTGGGCTGTCCTACAATGAGCAGTTCTTC.

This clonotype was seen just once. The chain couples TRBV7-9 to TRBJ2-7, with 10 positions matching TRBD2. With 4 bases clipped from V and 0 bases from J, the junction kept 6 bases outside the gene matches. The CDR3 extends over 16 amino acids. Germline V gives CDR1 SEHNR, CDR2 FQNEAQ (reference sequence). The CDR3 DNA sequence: TGTGCCAGCAGCTACCGTAGCGGGGGGCTCTCCTACGAGCAGTACTTC. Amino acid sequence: CASSYRSGGLSYEQYF.

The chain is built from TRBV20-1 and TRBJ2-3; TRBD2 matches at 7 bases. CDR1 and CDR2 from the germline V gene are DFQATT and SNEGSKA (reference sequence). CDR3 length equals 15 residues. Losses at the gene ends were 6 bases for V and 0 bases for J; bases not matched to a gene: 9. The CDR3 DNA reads TGCAGTGCCCCTGACCTAGCGGACAGCACAGATACGCAGTATTTT. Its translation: CSAPDLADSTDTQYF.

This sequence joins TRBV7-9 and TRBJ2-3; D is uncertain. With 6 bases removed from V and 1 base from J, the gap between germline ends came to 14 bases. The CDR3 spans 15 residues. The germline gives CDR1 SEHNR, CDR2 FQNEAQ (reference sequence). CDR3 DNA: TGTGCCAGCAGTCGCGACCATGACGGCACAGATACGCAGTATTTT. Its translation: CASSRDHDGTDTQYF. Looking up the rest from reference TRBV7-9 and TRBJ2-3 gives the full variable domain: DTGVSQNPRHKITKRGQNVTFRCDPISEHNRLYWYRQTLGQGPEFLTYFQNEAQLEKSRLLSDRFSAERPKGSFSTLEIQRTEQGDSAMYLCASSRDHDGTDTQYFGPGTRLTVL.

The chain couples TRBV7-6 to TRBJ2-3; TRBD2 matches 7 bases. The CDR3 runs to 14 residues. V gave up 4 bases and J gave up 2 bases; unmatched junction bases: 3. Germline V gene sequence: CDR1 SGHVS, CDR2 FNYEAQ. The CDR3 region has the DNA TGTGCCAGCAGCTCTAGCGGACCCACAGATACGCAGTATTTT. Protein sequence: CASSSSGPTDTQYF.

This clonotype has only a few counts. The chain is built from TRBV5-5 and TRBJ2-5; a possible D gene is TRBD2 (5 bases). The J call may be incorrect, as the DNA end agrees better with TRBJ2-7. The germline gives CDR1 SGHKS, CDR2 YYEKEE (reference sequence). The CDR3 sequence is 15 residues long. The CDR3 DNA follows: TGTGCCAGCAGCTTGGTTGGGAGAGGGTCCTACGAGCAGTACTTC. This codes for CASSLVGRGSYEQYF.

The CDR3 bases are TGTGCCAGCAGCTTAGGCGTGGGGGACGACACAGATACGCAGTATTTT. Translated: CASSLGVGDDTDTQYF. The J gene is TRBJ2-3, the V gene TRBV7-9, with D perhaps being TRBD1 or TRBD2 (5 bases each). Trimming removed 1 base from V and 2 bases from J, with 13 bases in between. This CDR3 has 16 amino acids. The germline V gene has CDR1 SEHNR and CDR2 FQNEAQ (reference sequence).

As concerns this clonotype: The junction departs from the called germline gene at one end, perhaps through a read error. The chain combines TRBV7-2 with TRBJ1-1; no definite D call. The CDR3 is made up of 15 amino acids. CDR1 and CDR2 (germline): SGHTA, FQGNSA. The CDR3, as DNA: TGTGCCGGCAGCTTCCATGCAGGCAGGCTAACTGAAGCTTTCTTT. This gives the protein CAGSFHAGRLTEAFF.

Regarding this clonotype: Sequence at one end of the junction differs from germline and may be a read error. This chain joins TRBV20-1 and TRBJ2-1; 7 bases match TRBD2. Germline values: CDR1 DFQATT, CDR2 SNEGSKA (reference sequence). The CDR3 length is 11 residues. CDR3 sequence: CSAHSRDYTVF. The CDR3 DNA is TGCAGTGCCCATAGCCGGGACTATACGGTCTTC.

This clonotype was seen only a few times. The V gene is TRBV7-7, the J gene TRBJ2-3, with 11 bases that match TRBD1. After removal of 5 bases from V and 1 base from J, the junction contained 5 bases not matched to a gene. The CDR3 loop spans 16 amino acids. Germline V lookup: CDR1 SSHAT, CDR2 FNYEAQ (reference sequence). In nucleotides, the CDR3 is TGTGCCAGCAGCCAGGGACAGGGGGGAGGCACAGATACGCAGTATTTT. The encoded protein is CASSQGQGGGTDTQYF.

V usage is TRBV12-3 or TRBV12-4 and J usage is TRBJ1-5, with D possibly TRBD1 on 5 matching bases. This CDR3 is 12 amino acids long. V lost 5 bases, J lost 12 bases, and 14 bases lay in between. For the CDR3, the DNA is TGTGCCAGCAGTCCCGGGACGCATCGCCAGCATTTT. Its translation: CASSPGTHRQHF.